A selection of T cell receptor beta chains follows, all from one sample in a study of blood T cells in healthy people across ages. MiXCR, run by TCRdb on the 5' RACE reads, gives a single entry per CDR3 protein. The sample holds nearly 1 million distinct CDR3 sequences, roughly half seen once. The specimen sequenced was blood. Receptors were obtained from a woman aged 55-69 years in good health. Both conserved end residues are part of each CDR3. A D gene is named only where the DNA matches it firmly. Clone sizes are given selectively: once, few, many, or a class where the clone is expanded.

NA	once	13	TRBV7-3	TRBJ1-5	CASSFSAVQPQHF	TGTGCCAGCAGCTTCTCCGCCGTGCAGCCCCAGCATTTT
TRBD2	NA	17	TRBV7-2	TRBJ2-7	CASSLGGGSSSYYEQYF	TGTGCCAGCAGCTTAGGGGGCGGGAGTTCCTCCTACTACGAGCAGTACTTC
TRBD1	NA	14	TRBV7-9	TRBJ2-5	CASSRRTGEGTQYF	TGTGCCAGCAGCCGGAGGACAGGGGAAGGGACCCAGTACTTC
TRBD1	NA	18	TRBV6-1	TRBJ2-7	CASSRPRQRQGSSYEQYF	TGTGCCAGCAGCCGACCGAGACAGAGACAGGGAAGCTCCTACGAGCAGTACTTC
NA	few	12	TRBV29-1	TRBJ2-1	CSVEPIPNEQFF	TGCAGCGTTGAACCGATTCCCAATGAGCAGTTCTTC
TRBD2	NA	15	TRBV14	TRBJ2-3	CASSPSGKRTDTQYF	TGTGCCAGCAGCCCTAGCGGCAAGCGCACAGATACGCAGTATTTT
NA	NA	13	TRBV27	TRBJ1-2	CASSLTVGYGYTF	TGTGCCAGCAGTTTAACAGTCGGCTATGGCTACACCTTC
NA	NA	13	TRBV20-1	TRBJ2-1	CSASKTPGNEQFF	TGCAGTGCTAGCAAGACCCCCGGCAATGAGCAGTTCTTC
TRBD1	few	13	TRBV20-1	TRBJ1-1	CSASTGGDTEAFF	TGCAGTGCTTCCACAGGGGGAGACACTGAAGCTTTCTTT
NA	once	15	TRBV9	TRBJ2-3	CASSRGARGTDTQYF	TGTGCCAGCAGCAGGGGGGCTCGTGGCACAGATACGCAGTATTTT
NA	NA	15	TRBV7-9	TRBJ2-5	CASSSRGREEETQYF	TGTGCCAGCAGCTCCCGGGGAAGGGAGGAGGAGACCCAGTACTTC
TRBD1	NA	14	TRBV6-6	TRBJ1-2	CASSYTGAPRGYTF	TGTGCCAGCAGTTATACAGGGGCCCCTAGGGGCTACACCTTC
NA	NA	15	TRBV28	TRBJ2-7	CASSPTLLLPYEQYF	TGTGCCAGCAGCCCCACTTTACTCCTCCCCTACGAGCAGTACTTC
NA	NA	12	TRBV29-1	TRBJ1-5	CSVSGSDQPQHF	TGCAGCGTATCCGGGTCTGACCAGCCCCAGCATTTT
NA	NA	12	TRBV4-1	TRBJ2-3	CASSQVFDTQYF	TGCGCCAGCAGCCAAGTATTTGATACGCAGTATTTT
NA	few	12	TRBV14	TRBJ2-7	CASSRNWYEQYF	TGTGCCAGCAGCCGTAATTGGTACGAGCAGTACTTC
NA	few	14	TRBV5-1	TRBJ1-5	CASSVDGSNQPQHF	TGCGCCAGCAGCGTGGACGGTAGCAATCAGCCCCAGCATTTT
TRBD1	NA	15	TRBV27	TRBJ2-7	CASSLAGTDTYEQYF	TGTGCCAGCAGTTTGGCCGGGACAGACACCTACGAGCAGTACTTC
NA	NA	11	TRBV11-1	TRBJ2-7	CASSNWGEQYF	TGTGCCAGCAGCAACTGGGGCGAGCAGTACTTC
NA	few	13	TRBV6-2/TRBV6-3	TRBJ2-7	CASSATGLYEQYF	TGTGCCAGCAGTGCGACAGGCCTCTACGAGCAGTACTTC
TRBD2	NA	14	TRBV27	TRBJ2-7	CASSRTSGRSEQYF	TGTGCCAGCAGTCGGACTAGCGGGAGGAGCGAGCAGTACTTC
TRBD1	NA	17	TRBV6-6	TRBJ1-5	CASSSDRGRGYHQPQHF	TGTGCCAGCAGTTCAGACAGGGGGAGGGGGTATCATCAGCCCCAGCATTTT
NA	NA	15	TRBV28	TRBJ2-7	CASSLVRLPSYEQYF	TGTGCCAGCAGTTTAGTTCGCCTCCCCTCCTACGAGCAGTACTTC
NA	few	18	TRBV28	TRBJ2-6	CASSLFGGHISGANVLTF	TGTGCCAGCAGTTTATTTGGGGGACACATCTCTGGGGCCAACGTCCTGACTTTC
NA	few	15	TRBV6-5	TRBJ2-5	CATAPLRWGEETQYF	TGTGCCACCGCTCCACTGCGGTGGGGTGAAGAGACCCAGTACTTC
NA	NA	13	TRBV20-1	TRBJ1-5	CSARETPHQPQHF	TGCAGTGCTAGAGAGACCCCTCATCAGCCCCAGCATTTT
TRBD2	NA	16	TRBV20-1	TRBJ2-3	CSAGTSGAVLTDTQYF	TGCAGTGCGGGGACTAGCGGGGCGGTGTTGACAGATACGCAGTATTTT